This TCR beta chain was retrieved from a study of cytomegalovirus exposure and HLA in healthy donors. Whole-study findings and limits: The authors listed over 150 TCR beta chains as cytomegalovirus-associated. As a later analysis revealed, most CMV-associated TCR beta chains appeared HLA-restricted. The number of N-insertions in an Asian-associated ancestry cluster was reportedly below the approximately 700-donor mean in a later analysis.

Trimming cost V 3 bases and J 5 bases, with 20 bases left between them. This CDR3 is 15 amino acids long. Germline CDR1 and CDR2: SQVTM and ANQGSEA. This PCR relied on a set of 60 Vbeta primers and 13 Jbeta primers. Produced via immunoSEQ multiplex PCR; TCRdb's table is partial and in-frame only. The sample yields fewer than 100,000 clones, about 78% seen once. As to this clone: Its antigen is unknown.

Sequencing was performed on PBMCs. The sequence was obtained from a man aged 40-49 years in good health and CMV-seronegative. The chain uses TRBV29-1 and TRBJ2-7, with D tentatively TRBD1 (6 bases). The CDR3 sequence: CSVDGGFTGPDEQYF. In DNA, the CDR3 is TGCAGCGTTGATGGGGGATTCACAGGGCCCGACGAGCAGTACTTC.